The TCR beta chain described here comes from a study of T-cell memory formation after mild COVID-19. Study results and limitations: Prior to infection, memory already included some responding clones, suggesting cross-reactive memory joined.

In its sample, this clonotype was seen a few times. Its antigen is unidentified. Germline values: CDR1 LGHNT, CDR2 FRNRAP. The CDR3 is made up of 10 amino acids. The germline V and J ends were trimmed by 3 bases and 4 bases, with 1 base remaining between them. UMIs and sample barcodes were carried by the TCR alpha and TCR beta cDNA libraries that 5'RACE produced using constant-segment primers. MiXCR, applied by TCRdb to the 5' RACE reads, yields one record per CDR3 protein. The sample lists over 40,000 distinct CDR3 sequences, roughly 12% occurring once. The chain is built from TRBV12-5 and TRBJ2-7; D remains unclear. Sequenced input: PBMCs or a T cell subset sorted from them (not recorded which). This receptor was taken from a man younger than 30 who had mild COVID-19 (a few samples of this study predate the infection). Cell type and time point are not known. In DNA, the CDR3 is TGTGCTAGTGGTTTATACGAGCAGTACTTC. This codes for CASGLYEQYF.